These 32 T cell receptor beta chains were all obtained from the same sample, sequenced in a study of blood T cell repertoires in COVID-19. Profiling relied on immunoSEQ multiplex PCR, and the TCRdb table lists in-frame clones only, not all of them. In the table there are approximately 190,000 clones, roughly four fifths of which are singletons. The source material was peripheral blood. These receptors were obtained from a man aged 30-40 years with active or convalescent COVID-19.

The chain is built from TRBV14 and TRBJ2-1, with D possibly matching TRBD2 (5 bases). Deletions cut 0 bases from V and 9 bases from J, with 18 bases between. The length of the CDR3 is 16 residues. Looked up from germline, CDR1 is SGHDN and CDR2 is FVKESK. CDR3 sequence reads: CASSQDRRGPPGEQFF. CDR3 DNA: TGTGCCAGCAGCCAAGATAGGCGAGGGCCCCCCGGTGAGCAGTTCTTC.

As DNA, the CDR3 is TGTGCCAGCAGCTCAGAGGTGGCTGTTGATGGCTACACCTTC. Translation gives CASSSEVAVDGYTF. The rearrangement joins TRBV7-9 to TRBJ1-2; D is undetermined. CDR1 is SEHNR, CDR2 FQNEAQ, per germline (reference sequence). V was clipped by 4 bases and J by 6 bases, with 15 bases between them. The CDR3 is made up of 14 amino acids.

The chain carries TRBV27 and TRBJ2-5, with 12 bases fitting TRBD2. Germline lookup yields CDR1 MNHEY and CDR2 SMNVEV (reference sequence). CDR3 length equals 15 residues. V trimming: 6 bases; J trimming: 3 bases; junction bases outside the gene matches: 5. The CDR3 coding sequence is TGTGCCAGCAGGATCGGACTAGCGGGGAAAGAGACCCAGTACTTC. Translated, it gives CASRIGLAGKETQYF.

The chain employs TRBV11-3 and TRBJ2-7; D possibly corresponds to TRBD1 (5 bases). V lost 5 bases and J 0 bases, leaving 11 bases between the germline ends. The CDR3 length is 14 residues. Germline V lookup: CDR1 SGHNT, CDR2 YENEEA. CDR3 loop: CASSPRAFSYEQYF. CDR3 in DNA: TGTGCCAGCAGCCCCAGGGCTTTCTCCTACGAGCAGTACTTC.

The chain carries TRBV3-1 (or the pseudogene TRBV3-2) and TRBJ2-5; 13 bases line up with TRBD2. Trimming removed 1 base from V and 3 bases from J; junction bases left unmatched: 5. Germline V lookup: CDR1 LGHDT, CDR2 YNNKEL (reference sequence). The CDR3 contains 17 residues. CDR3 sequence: CASSQGTSGSLKETQYF. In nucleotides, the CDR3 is TGTGCCAGCAGCCAAGGGACTAGCGGGAGTCTTAAAGAGACCCAGTACTTC.

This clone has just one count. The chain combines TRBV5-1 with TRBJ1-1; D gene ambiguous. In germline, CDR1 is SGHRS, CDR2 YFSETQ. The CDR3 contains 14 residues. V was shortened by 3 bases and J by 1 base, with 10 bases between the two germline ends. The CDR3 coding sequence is TGCGCCAGCAGCTCAGGTGGGAGGAACACTGAAGCTTTCTTT. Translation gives CASSSGGRNTEAFF.

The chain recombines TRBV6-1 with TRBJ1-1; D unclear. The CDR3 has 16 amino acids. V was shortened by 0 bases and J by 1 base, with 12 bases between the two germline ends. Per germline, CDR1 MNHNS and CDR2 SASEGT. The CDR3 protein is CASSEAAGKGNTEAFF. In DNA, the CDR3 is TGTGCCAGCAGTGAAGCGGCCGGGAAAGGGAACACTGAAGCTTTCTTT.

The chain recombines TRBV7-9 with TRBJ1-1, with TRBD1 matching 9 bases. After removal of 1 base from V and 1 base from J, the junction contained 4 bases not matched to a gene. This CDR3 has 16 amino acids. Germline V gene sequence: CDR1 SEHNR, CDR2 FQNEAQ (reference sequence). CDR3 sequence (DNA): TGTGCCAGCAGCTTAGGCACAGGGGGCAAGAACACTGAAGCTTTCTTT. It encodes CASSLGTGGKNTEAFF.

The CDR3 DNA reads TGTGCCAGCAGCGAGAGGACTAGCGGTCTCTACGAGCAGTACTTC. Translating gives CASSERTSGLYEQYF. This rearrangement joins TRBV3-1 (or the pseudogene TRBV3-2) to TRBJ2-7, with TRBD2 matching over 10 bases. This CDR3 is 15 amino acids long. Germline CDR1 reads LGHDT; CDR2 reads YNNKEL (reference sequence). J was trimmed by 3 bases and V by 5 bases; bases with no gene match: 7.

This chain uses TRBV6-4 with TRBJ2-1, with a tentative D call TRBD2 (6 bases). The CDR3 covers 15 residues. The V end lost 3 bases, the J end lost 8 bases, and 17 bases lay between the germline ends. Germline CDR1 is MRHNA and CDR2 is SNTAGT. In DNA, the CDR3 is TGTGCCAGCAGTGAGGTCGCGGGGAAGACAGATGAGCAGTTCTTC. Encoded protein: CASSEVAGKTDEQFF.

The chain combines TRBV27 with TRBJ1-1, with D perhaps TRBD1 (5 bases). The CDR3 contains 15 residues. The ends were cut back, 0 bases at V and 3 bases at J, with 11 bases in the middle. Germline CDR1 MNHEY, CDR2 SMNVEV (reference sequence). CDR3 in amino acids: CASSLSGAGYTEAFF. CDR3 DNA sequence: TGTGCCAGCAGTTTATCTGGTGCAGGGTACACTGAAGCTTTCTTT.

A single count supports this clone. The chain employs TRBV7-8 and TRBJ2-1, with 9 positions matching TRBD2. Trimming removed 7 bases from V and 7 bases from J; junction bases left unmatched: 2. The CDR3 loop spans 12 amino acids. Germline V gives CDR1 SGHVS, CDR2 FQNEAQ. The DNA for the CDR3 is TGTGCCAGCACTAGCGGGGTTAATGAGCAGTTCTTC. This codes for CASTSGVNEQFF.

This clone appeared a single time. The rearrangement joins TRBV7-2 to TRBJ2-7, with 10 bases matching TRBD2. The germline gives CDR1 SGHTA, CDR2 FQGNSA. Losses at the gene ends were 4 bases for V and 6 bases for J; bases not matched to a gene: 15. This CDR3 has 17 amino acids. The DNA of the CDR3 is TGTGCCAGCAGCTCAACCGTATCGCTAGCGGGAGAGGGCGAGCAGTACTTC. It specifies CASSSTVSLAGEGEQYF.

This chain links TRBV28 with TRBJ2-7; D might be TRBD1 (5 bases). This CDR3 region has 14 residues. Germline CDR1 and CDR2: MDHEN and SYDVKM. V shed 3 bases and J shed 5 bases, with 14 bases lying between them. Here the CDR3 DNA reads TGTGCCAGCAGTTTTTTCAGGGTAGTCAACGAGCAGTACTTC. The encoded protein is CASSFFRVVNEQYF.

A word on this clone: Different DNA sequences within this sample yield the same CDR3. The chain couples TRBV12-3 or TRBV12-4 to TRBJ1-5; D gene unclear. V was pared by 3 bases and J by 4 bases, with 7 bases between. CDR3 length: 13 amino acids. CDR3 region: CASSLNSNQPQHF. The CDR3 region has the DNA TGTGCCAGCAGTTTGAACAGTAATCAGCCCCAGCATTTT.

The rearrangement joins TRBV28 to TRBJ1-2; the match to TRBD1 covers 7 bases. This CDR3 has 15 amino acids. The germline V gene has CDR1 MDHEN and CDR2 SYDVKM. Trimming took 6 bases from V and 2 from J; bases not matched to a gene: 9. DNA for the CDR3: TGTGCCAGCAGCCTTTCCAGGGGGGCGAACTATGGCTACACCTTC. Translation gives CASSLSRGANYGYTF.

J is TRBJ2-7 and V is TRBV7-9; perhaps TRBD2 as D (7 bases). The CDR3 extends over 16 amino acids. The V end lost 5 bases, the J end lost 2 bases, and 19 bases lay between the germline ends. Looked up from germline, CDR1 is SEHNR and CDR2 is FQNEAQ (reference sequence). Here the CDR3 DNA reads TGTGCCAGCAGCCCCCCGGGGGGCGGCCGTACCTACGAGCAGTACTTC. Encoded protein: CASSPPGGGRTYEQYF.

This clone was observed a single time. The CDR3 bases are TGTGCCAGCAGCTCTGTACGGGGGTACCAAGAGACCCAGTACTTC. It specifies CASSSVRGYQETQYF. The V call is TRBV7-3, the J call TRBJ2-5, with D perhaps TRBD2 (6 bases). This CDR3 contains 15 residues. Germline CDR1 is SGHTA and CDR2 is FQGTGA. V lost 4 bases and J 0 bases, leaving 12 bases between the germline ends.

The CDR3 here is CASRAGQGVEKLFF. The CDR3 DNA reads as TGTGCCAGTAGGGCGGGACAGGGAGTAGAAAAACTGTTTTTT. The chain is built from TRBV19 and TRBJ1-4, with TRBD1 identical over 9 bases. V was pared by 6 bases and J by 8 bases, with 7 bases of the junction left unmatched. Germline V gene data show CDR1 as LNHDA and CDR2 as SQIVND (reference sequence). The CDR3 contains 14 residues.

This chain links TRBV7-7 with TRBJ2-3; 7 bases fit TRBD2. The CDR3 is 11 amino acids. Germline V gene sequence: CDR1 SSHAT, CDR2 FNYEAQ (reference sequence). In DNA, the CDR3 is TGTGCTAGCGGGCAAGGAGATACGCAGTATTTT. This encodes CASGQGDTQYF.

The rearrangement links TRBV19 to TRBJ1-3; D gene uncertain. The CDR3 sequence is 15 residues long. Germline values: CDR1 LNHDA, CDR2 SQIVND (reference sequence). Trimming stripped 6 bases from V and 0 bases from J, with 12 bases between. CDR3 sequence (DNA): TGTGCCAGTAGGCTAGGATGGAGCTCTGGAAACACCATATATTTT. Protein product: CASRLGWSSGNTIYF.

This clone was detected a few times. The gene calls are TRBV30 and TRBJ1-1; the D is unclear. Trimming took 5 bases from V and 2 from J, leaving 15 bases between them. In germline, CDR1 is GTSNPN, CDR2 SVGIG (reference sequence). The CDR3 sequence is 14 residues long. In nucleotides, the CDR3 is TGTGCCTGGGGCGCCGGAGGCCTTAACACTGAAGCTTTCTTT. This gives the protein CAWGAGGLNTEAFF.

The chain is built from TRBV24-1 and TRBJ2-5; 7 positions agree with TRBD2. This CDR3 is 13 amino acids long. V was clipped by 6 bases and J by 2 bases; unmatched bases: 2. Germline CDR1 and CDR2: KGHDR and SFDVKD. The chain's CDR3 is CATSFGGQETQYF. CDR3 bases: TGTGCCACCAGTTTCGGGGGGCAAGAGACCCAGTACTTC.

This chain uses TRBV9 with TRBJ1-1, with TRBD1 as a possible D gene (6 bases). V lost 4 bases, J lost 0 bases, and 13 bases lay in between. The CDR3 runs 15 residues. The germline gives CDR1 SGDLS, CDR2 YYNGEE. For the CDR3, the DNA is TGTGCCAGCAGCCCCAGGACAGAGATGAACACTGAAGCTTTCTTT. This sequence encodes CASSPRTEMNTEAFF. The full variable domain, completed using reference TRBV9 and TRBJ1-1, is DSGVTQTPKHLITATGQRVTLRCSPRSGDLSVYWYQQSLDQGLQFLIQYYNGEERAKGNILERFSAQQFPDLHSELNLSSLELGDSALYFCASSPRTEMNTEAFFGQGTRLTVV.

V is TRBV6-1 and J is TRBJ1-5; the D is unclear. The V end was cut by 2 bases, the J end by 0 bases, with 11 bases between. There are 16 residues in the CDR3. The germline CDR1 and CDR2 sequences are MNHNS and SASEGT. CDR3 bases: TGTGCCAGCAGTGAACGAGGTCCTTATAGCAATCAGCCCCAGCATTTT. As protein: CASSERGPYSNQPQHF.

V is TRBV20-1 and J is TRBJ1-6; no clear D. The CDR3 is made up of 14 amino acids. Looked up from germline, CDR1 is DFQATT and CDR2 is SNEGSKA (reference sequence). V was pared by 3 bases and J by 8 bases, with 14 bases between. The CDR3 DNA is TGCAGTGCTAGTCAGCAGCGCCTAGATTCACCCCTCCACTTT. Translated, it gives CSASQQRLDSPLHF.

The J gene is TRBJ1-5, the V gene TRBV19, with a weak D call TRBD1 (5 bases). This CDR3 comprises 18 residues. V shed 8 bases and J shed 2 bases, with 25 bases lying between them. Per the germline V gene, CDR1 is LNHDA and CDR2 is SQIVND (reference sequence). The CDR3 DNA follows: TGTGCCAGTGCATTGCGGCCAGGAGGGGATAGCGGCAATCAGCCCCAGCATTTT. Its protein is CASALRPGGDSGNQPQHF.

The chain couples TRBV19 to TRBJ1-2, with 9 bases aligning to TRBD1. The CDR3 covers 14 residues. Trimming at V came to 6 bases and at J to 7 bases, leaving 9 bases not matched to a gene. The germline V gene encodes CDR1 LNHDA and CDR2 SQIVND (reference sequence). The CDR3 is CASRTTGGTGGYTF. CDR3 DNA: TGTGCCAGTAGGACGACAGGGGGAACGGGTGGCTACACCTTC. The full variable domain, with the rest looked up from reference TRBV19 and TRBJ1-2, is DGGITQSPKYLFRKEGQNVTLSCEQNLNHDAMYWYRQDPGQGLRLIYYSQIVNDFQKGDIAEGYSVSREKKESFPLTVTSAQKNPTAFYLCASRTTGGTGGYTFGSGTRLTVV.

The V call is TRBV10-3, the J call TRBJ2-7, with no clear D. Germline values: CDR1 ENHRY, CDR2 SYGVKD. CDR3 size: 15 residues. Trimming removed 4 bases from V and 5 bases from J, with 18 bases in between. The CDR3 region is CAISVDNPPLNEQYV. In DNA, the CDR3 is TGTGCCATCAGTGTAGACAACCCACCCCTCAACGAGCAGTACGTC.

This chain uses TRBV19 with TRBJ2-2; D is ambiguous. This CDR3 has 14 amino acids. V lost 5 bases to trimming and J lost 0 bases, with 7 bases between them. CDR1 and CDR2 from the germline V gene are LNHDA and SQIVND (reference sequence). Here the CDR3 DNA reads TGTGCCAGTAGTGAGAGCGCGAACACCGGGGAGCTGTTTTTT. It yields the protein CASSESANTGELFF.

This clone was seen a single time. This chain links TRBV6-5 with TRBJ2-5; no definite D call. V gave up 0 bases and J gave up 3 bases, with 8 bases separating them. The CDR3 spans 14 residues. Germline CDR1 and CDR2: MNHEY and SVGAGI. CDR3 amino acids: CASSYSGRKETQYF. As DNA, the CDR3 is TGTGCCAGCAGTTACTCGGGCAGGAAAGAGACCCAGTACTTC.

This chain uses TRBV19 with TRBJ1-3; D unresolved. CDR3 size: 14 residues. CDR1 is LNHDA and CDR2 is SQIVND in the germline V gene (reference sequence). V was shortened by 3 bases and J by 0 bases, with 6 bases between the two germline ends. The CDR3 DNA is TGTGCCAGTAGTATCTCCGGCTCTGGAAACACCATATATTTT. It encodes CASSISGSGNTIYF.